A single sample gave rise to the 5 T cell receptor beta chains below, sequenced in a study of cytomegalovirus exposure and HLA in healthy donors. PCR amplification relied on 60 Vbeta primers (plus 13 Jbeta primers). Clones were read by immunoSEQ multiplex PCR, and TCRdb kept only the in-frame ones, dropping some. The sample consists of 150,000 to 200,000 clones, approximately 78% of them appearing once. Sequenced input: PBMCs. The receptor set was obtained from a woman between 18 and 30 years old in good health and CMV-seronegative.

The CDR3 is CASSSLTGDGNQPQHF. The CDR3 coding sequence is TGTGCCAGCAGTTCCTTGACAGGGGATGGCAATCAGCCCCAGCATTTT. The rearrangement uses TRBV27 and TRBJ1-5; 8 positions match TRBD1. The V and J ends lost 4 bases and 2 bases, in that order; junction bases with no gene match: 7. Looked up from germline, CDR1 is MNHEY and CDR2 is SMNVEV (reference sequence). This CDR3 has 16 amino acids.

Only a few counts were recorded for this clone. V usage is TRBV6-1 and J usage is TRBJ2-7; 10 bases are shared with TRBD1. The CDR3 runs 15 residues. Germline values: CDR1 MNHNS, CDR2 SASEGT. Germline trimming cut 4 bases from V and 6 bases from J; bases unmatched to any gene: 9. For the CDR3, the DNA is TGTGCCAGCAGTGCTCCGGGACAGGGGATCAGCGAGCAGTACTTC. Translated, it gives CASSAPGQGISEQYF.

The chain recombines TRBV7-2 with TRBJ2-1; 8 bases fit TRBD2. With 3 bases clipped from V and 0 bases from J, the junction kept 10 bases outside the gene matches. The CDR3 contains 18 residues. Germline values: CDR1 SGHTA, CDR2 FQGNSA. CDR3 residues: CASSFPRGGPSSYNEQFF. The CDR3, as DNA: TGTGCCAGCAGCTTTCCCCGGGGGGGGCCGAGCTCCTACAATGAGCAGTTCTTC.

CDR3 nucleotide sequence: TGTGCCAGCACCAATCAAAGGGGTGATGGCTACACCTTC. It specifies CASTNQRGDGYTF. This chain links TRBV2 with TRBJ1-2; tentative D call: TRBD1 (5 bases). The CDR3 contains 13 residues. V lost 7 bases, J lost 6 bases, and 15 bases lay in between. Germline V lookup: CDR1 SNHLY, CDR2 FYNNEI.

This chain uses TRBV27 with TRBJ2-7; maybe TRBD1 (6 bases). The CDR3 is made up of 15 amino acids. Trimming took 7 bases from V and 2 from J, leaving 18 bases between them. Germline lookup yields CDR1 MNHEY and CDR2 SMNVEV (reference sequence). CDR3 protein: CASKGGSANTYEQYF. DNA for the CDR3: TGTGCCAGCAAAGGGGGTAGCGCCAATACCTACGAGCAGTACTTC.